This TCR beta chain appears in the sequencing data of a study of neoadjuvant anti-PD-1 for oral cavity cancer. Cohort: HPV-negative, locally advanced oral cavity squamous cell carcinoma patients. The method was immunoSEQ multiplex PCR; TCRdb's version includes in-frame clones alone and lacks a portion of them. The sample holds 11,000 to 15,000 clones; around 75% are singletons and the top ten take over 3%. The germline CDR1 and CDR2 sequences are MDHEN and SYDVKM. The V and J ends lost 5 bases and 2 bases respectively, with 12 bases between them. The CDR3 totals 14 residues. The J gene is TRBJ1-1, the V gene TRBV28; tentative D call: TRBD1 (5 bases). This specimen consisted of PBMCs, obtained before nivolumab (anti-PD-1) treatment. The TCR was taken from a person aged 35-80 years with oral cavity squamous cell carcinoma. The CDR3 nucleotides read TGTGCCAGCAGTCGTCTACAGGTCAACACTGAAGCTTTCTTT. The encoded protein is CASSRLQVNTEAFF. Full variable domain (rest looked up from reference TRBV28 and TRBJ1-1): DVKVTQSSRYLVKRTGEKVFLECVQDMDHENMFWYRQDPGLGLRLIYFSYDVKMKEKGDIPEGYSVSREKKERFSLILESASTNQTSMYLCASSRLQVNTEAFFGQGTRLTVV.